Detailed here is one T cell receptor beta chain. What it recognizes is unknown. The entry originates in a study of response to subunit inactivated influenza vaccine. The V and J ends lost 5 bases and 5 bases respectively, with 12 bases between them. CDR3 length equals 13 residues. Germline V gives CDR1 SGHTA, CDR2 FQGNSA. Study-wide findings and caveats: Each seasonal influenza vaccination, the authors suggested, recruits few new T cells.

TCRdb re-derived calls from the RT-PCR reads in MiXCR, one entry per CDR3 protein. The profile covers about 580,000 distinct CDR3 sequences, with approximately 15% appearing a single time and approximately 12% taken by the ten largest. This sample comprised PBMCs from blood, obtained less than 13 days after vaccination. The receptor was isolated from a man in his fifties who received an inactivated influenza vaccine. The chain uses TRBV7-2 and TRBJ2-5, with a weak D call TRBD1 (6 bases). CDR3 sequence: CASSPTTGETQYF. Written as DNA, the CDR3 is TGTGCCAGCAGCCCGACCACAGGGGAGACCCAGTACTTC.